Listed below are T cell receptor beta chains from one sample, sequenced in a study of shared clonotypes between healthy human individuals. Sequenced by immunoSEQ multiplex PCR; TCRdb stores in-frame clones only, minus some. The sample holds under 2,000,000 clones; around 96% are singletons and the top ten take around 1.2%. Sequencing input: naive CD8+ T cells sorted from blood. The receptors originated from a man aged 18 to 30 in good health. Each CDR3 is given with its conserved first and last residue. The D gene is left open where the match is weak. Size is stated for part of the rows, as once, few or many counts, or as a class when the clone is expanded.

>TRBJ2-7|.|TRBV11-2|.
CASSFVGLQAYEQYF
TGTGCCAGCAGCTTTGTTGGACTCCAAGCCTACGAGCAGTACTTC
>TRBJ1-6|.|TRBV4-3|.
CASSQDESPNSPLHF
TGCGCCAGCAGCCAAGACGAGAGCCCTAATTCACCCCTCCACTTT
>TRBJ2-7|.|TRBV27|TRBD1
CASSSGTGAEEQYF
TGTGCCAGCAGTTCCGGGACAGGGGCGGAGGAGCAGTACTTC
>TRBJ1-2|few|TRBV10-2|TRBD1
CASLGQSYTF
TGCGCCAGCCTGGGACAGAGCTACACCTTC
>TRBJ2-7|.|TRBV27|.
CASSPNPLYEQYF
TGTGCCAGCAGTCCTAATCCCCTCTACGAGCAGTACTTC
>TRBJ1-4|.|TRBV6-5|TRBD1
CASSYSGTGGEKLFF
TGTGCCAGCAGTTACTCTGGGACAGGGGGCGAAAAACTGTTTTTT
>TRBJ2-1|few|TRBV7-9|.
CASSSLGNEQFF
TGTGCCAGCAGCTCCCTAGGGAATGAGCAGTTCTTC
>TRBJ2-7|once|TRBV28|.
CASGGDYEQYF
TGTGCCAGCGGCGGGGACTACGAGCAGTACTTC
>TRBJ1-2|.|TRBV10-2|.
CASSSWGVDYGYTF
TGCGCCAGCAGCAGCTGGGGGGTTGACTATGGCTACACCTTC
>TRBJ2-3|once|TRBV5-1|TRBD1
CASSFLQGRHTDTQYF
TGCGCCAGCAGCTTCTTACAGGGGCGACACACAGATACGCAGTATTTT
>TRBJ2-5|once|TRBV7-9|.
CASSPTYVSPQETQYF
TGTGCCAGCAGTCCCACCTATGTCTCCCCCCAAGAGACCCAGTACTTC
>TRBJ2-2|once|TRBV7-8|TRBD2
CASSFGLAGFTGELFF
TGTGCCAGCAGCTTTGGACTAGCGGGGTTCACCGGGGAGCTGTTTTTT
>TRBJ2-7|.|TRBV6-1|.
CASSAPSTVSYEQYF
TGTGCCAGCAGTGCCCCATCTACCGTCAGCTACGAGCAGTACTTC
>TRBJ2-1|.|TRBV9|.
CASSSGVSYNEQFF
TGTGCCAGCAGCTCAGGAGTCTCCTACAATGAGCAGTTCTTC
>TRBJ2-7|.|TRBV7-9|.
CASSPMSSYEQYF
TGTGCCAGCAGCCCCATGAGCTCCTACGAGCAGTACTTC
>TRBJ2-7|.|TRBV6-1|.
CASSEASQQWEQYF
TGTGCCAGCAGTGAAGCGAGCCAGCAGTGGGAGCAGTACTTC
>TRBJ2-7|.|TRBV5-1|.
CASSTGANYEQYF
TGCGCCAGCAGCACTGGGGCTAACTACGAGCAGTACTTC
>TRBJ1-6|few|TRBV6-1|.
CASTHLSSYNSPLHF
TGTGCCAGCACCCATCTGAGCTCCTATAATTCACCCCTCCACTTT
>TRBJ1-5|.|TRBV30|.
CAWSEKGIHQPQHF
TGTGCCTGGAGTGAGAAAGGAATTCACCAGCCCCAGCATTTT
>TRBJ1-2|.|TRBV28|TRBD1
CASSSHREDRGNGYTF
TGTGCCAGCAGTTCTCATCGAGAGGACAGGGGAAATGGCTACACCTTC
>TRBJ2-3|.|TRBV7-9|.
CASSSRDKNTDTQYF
TGTGCCAGCAGCTCCCGGGACAAAAACACAGATACGCAGTATTTT
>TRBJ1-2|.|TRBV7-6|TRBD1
CASSPGTGGSNYGYTF
TGTGCCAGCAGCCCCGGGACAGGGGGGAGTAACTATGGCTACACCTTC
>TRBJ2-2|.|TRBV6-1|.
CASSEDYQSANTGELFF
TGTGCCAGCAGTGAAGACTATCAAAGCGCTAACACCGGGGAGCTGTTTTTT
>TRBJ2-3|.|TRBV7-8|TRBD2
CASSLRAGERTDTQYF
TGTGCCAGCAGCTTAAGGGCGGGAGAAAGGACAGATACGCAGTATTTT
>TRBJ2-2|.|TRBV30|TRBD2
CAWKGLAGDGELFF
TGTGCCTGGAAGGGACTAGCAGGGGACGGGGAGCTGTTTTTT
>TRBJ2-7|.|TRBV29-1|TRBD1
CSVEWGQGGYEQYF
TGCAGCGTTGAATGGGGACAGGGTGGCTACGAGCAGTACTTC
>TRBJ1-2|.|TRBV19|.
CASSNFGYGYTF
TGTGCCAGTAGTAACTTCGGCTATGGCTACACCTTC
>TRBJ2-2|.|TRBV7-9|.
CASSSPGPGELFF
TGTGCCAGCAGCTCCCCCGGGCCCGGGGAGCTGTTTTTT
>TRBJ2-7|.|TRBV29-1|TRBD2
CSVVTSGRYEQYF
TGCAGCGTTGTCACTAGCGGGAGATACGAGCAGTACTTC
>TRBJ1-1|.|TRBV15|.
CATSRDQEDTEAFF
TGTGCCACCAGCAGAGACCAGGAGGACACTGAAGCTTTCTTT
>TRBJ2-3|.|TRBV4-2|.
CASSSGGWADTQYF
TGTGCCAGCAGCTCGGGGGGCTGGGCAGATACGCAGTATTTT
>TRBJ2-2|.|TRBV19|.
CASSIQQSLLSTGELFF
TGTGCCAGTAGTATTCAACAGTCCCTACTCTCCACCGGGGAGCTGTTTTTT
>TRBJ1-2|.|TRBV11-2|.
CASSLSGRGIDYGYTF
TGTGCCAGCAGCTTATCCGGCAGGGGCATCGACTATGGCTACACCTTC
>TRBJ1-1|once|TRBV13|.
CASSPSGGAPVAFF
TGTGCCAGCAGCCCCTCGGGGGGGGCACCTGTAGCTTTCTTT
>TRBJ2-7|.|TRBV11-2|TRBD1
CASSLDPGQGVVEQYF
TGTGCCAGCAGCTTAGACCCGGGACAGGGGGTGGTCGAGCAGTACTTC
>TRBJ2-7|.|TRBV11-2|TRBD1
CASSSSPGTGDEQYF
TGTGCCAGCAGCTCGAGTCCCGGGACAGGGGACGAGCAGTACTTC
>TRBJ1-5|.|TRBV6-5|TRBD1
CASSYLGQGANQPQHF
TGTGCCAGCAGTTACCTGGGACAGGGGGCCAATCAGCCCCAGCATTTT
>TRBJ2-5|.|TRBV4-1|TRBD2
CASSQGGGLGETQYF
TGCGCCAGCAGCCAAGGGGGGGGATTAGGAGAGACCCAGTACTTC
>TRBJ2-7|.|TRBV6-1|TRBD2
CASSEDSAGGRYEQYF
TGTGCCAGCAGTGAAGACAGTGCGGGGGGTCGTTACGAGCAGTACTTC
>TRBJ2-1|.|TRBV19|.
CASSYLANSYNEQFF
TGTGCCAGTAGCTATCTAGCGAACTCCTACAATGAGCAGTTCTTC
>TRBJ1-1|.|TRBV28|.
CASSFWLGEAFF
TGTGCCAGCAGTTTCTGGTTGGGTGAAGCTTTCTTT
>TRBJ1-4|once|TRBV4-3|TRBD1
CASSHDDRAGEKLFF
TGCGCCAGCAGCCACGACGACAGGGCAGGGGAAAAACTGTTTTTT
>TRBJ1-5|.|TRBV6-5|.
CASSSQGINQPQHF
TGTGCCAGCAGTTCCCAGGGAATCAATCAGCCCCAGCATTTT
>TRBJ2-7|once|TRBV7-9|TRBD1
CASSLASDRGNEQYF
TGTGCCAGCAGCTTAGCGTCGGACAGGGGCAACGAGCAGTACTTC
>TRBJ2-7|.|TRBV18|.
CASSPGAEQYF
TGTGCCAGCTCACCCGGGGCAGAGCAGTACTTC
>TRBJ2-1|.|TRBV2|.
CASSPGDSYNEQFF
TGTGCCAGCAGCCCGGGGGACTCCTACAATGAGCAGTTCTTC
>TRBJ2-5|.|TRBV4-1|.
CASSQPGRGQETQYF
TGCGCCAGCAGCCAACCGGGCCGAGGGCAAGAGACCCAGTACTTC